This T cell receptor beta chain emerged from a study of graft-versus-host responses after intestinal transplantation. Germline assignment: CDR1 SGHTA and CDR2 FQGTGA. The CDR3 is 15 residues long. Trimming cost V 0 bases and J 4 bases; bases outside gene matches: 3. Data came from immunoSEQ multiplex PCR; TCRdb stores just in-frame clones and leaves some out. The table lists under 45,000 clones, around 94% of them singletons. Details on this clone: Its antigen is not known. The sample has other DNA sequences that encode this CDR3 too.

Study-wide results and limits: Detected in recipient marrow were GvH clones, some of which were first observed in ileum or blood.

The clonotype was recovered from a human donor who was the organ donor for an intestinal transplant. The sequencing here drew on unstimulated CD4+ T cells sorted from spleen or lymph node cells, taken before transplant. The genes are TRBV7-3 and TRBJ2-1, with 7 bases matching TRBD1. CDR3 loop: CASSLTGGGYNEQFF. CDR3 nucleotide sequence: TGTGCCAGCAGCTTAACAGGGGGCGGTTACAATGAGCAGTTCTTC.